These 22 T cell receptor beta chains originate from one sample sequenced in a study of T cell responses to AZD1222 COVID-19 vaccine. Repertoires were generated with immunoSEQ multiplex PCR, while TCRdb's copy carries only in-frame clones and drops some. The sample lists around 140,000 clones; approximately 90% were seen once. Sequencing was performed on peripheral blood, taken on day 0 of AZD1222 vaccination. The receptors were sampled from an adult in good health.

The chain joins TRBV6-5 to TRBJ1-6; 8 positions match TRBD1. The CDR3 loop spans 16 amino acids. Germline-derived CDR1 and CDR2 are MNHEY and SVGAGI. Germline trimming cut 4 bases from V and 5 bases from J; bases unmatched to any gene: 7. CDR3 in amino acids: CASSFQRQGNNSPLHF. The CDR3 region has the DNA TGTGCCAGCAGTTTCCAAAGACAGGGGAATAATTCACCCCTCCACTTT.

This clone was seen a few times. The chain combines TRBV7-2 with TRBJ2-2, with D hard to call. The CDR3 totals 13 residues. The V gene lost 6 bases and the J gene lost 4 bases, with 9 bases spanning the gap. CDR1 and CDR2 from the germline V gene are SGHTA and FQGNSA. CDR3 coding DNA: TGTGCCAGCAGTTTTCAGTCCACCGGGGAGCTGTTTTTT. It translates to CASSFQSTGELFF.

Only one count was recorded for this clone. This rearrangement joins TRBV2 to TRBJ2-2; 8 positions match TRBD1. Germline V gives CDR1 SNHLY, CDR2 FYNNEI. The J segment lost 7 bases and the V segment lost 7 bases, leaving 11 bases of the junction unmatched. The CDR3 covers 15 residues. The CDR3 reads CASKSLDRVDGELFF. For the CDR3, the DNA is TGTGCCAGCAAATCCCTGGACAGGGTCGACGGGGAGCTGTTTTTT.

The V and J genes are TRBV5-1 and TRBJ2-5, with 10 bases matching TRBD2. Looked up from germline, CDR1 is SGHRS and CDR2 is YFSETQ. The CDR3 spans 14 residues. V was pared by 4 bases and J by 4 bases, with 4 bases of the junction left unmatched. CDR3 nucleotides: TGCGCCAGCAGCCTGCGACTAGCGGGAGAGACCCAGTACTTC. This encodes CASSLRLAGETQYF.

The gene calls are TRBV6-6 and TRBJ1-3; possible D gene TRBD1, 6 bases. The CDR3 covers 16 residues. CDR1 MNHNY and CDR2 SVGAGI come from the germline V gene (reference sequence). The ends were cut back, 6 bases at V and 0 bases at J, with 15 bases in the middle. This CDR3 is CASRHGGLGSGNTIYF. DNA for the CDR3: TGTGCCAGCAGGCACGGGGGCCTCGGCTCTGGAAACACCATATATTTT.

The gene calls are TRBV18 and TRBJ1-1; the match to TRBD1 covers 7 bases. Trimming cost V 3 bases and J 2 bases; bases outside gene matches: 3. Germline assignment: CDR1 KGHSH and CDR2 LQKENI. The CDR3 runs to 14 residues. The CDR3 reads CASSPGTANTEAFF. The CDR3 nucleotides read TGTGCCAGCTCACCCGGGACAGCCAACACTGAAGCTTTCTTT. Full variable domain (remainder filled in from reference TRBV18 and TRBJ1-1): NAGVMQNPRHLVRRRGQEARLRCSPMKGHSHVYWYRQLPEEGLKFMVYLQKENIIDESGMPKERFSAEFPKEGPSILRIQQVVRGDSAAYFCASSPGTANTEAFFGQGTRLTVV.

The chain joins TRBV6-5 to TRBJ2-7; unclear D gene. CDR3 length equals 13 residues. V was trimmed by 6 bases and J by 2 bases, leaving 11 bases between them. CDR1 and CDR2 (germline): MNHEY, SVGAGI. CDR3: CASRIGETYEQYF. CDR3 in DNA: TGTGCCAGCAGGATCGGAGAAACCTACGAGCAGTACTTC.

This clone was seen only a few times. The CDR3 DNA follows: TGCGCCAGCAGCCAAGACGCGGGAAGGGGCGGGGAGCTGTTTTTT. Amino acid sequence: CASSQDAGRGGELFF. This chain links TRBV4-3 with TRBJ2-2; D is possibly TRBD2 (6 bases). The length of the CDR3 is 15 residues. Germline loops: CDR1 LGHNA, CDR2 YSLEER. Trimming removed 0 bases at V and 7 bases at J, with 12 bases between.

This sequence joins TRBV14 and TRBJ2-2; 12 nucleotides match TRBD2. With V trimmed by 5 bases and J by 3 bases, 4 bases remained unmatched. The germline gives CDR1 SGHDN, CDR2 FVKESK. The length of the CDR3 is 16 residues. This chain's CDR3 is CASSYGTSGYTGELFF. CDR3 in DNA: TGTGCCAGCAGCTACGGGACTAGCGGGTACACCGGGGAGCTGTTTTTT.

This clone showed up just once. The V and J genes are TRBV6-5 and TRBJ1-6; D gene uncertain. The germline V gene encodes CDR1 MNHEY and CDR2 SVGAGI. The CDR3 is 15 residues long. Trimming took 5 bases from V and 0 from J, leaving 8 bases between them. CDR3 bases: TGTGCCAGCAGTCTCTCCGACTCCTATAATTCACCCCTCCACTTT. Translated: CASSLSDSYNSPLHF.

The genes are TRBV27 and TRBJ1-2; 9 bases align to TRBD1. V shed 6 bases, J shed 3 bases, and the junction held 8 bases outside the gene matches. Germline V gene data show CDR1 as MNHEY and CDR2 as SMNVEV (reference sequence). This CDR3 is 15 amino acids long. CDR3 coding DNA: TGTGCCAGCAGCCGAACGGGACAGGGTCACTATGGCTACACCTTC. It encodes CASSRTGQGHYGYTF.

The rearrangement joins TRBV21-1 to TRBJ1-2. TRBV21-1 has pseudogene status. The CDR3 loop spans 15 amino acids. The CDR3, as DNA: TGTGCCAGCACCCACGGGGCACGAGCTAACTATGGCTACACCTTC. Its translation: CASTHGARANYGYTF.

The chain has TRBV10-2 and TRBJ1-6, with D unclear. V dropped 5 bases and J dropped 7 bases, with 15 bases sitting between them. Germline assignment: CDR1 WSHSY and CDR2 SAAADI. There are 15 residues in the CDR3. The CDR3 is CASSRSTATNSPLHF. CDR3 coding DNA: TGCGCCAGCAGTCGGTCTACAGCTACAAATTCACCCCTCCACTTT.

This rearrangement joins TRBV27 to TRBJ2-7; tentatively, D is TRBD2 (7 bases). The CDR3 extends over 15 amino acids. V shed 4 bases and J shed 3 bases, with 16 bases lying between them. Per the germline V gene, CDR1 is MNHEY and CDR2 is SMNVEV (reference sequence). CDR3 coding DNA: TGTGCCAGCAGTTGGGGGGGGGCTAGCGGCTACGAGCAGTACTTC. This encodes CASSWGGASGYEQYF.

J is TRBJ2-1 and V is TRBV12-5, with TRBD2 identical over 9 bases. Germline V CDR1 and CDR2: LGHNT, FRNRAP. V lost 2 bases, J lost 4 bases, and 3 bases stayed unmatched. The CDR3 contains 15 residues. CDR3 in amino acids: CASGLWLAGYNEQFF. CDR3 nucleotide sequence: TGTGCTAGTGGTTTGTGGCTAGCGGGATACAATGAGCAGTTCTTC. Based on the CDR3 plus reference TRBV12-5 and TRBJ2-1, the full variable domain is DARVTQTPRHKVTEMGQEVTMRCQPILGHNTVFWYRQTMMQGLELLAYFRNRAPLDDSGMPKDRFSAEMPDATLATLKIQPSEPRDSAVYFCASGLWLAGYNEQFFGPGTRLTVL.

The chain is built from TRBV5-1 and TRBJ2-1, with 9 bases that match TRBD2. Germline CDR1 and CDR2: SGHRS and YFSETQ. This CDR3 has 15 residues. The V gene end was trimmed by 3 bases and the J gene end by 3 bases; junction bases not matched to a gene: 4. CDR3 protein: CASSSEREVYNEQFF. For the CDR3, the DNA is TGCGCCAGCAGCTCCGAGCGGGAGGTCTACAATGAGCAGTTCTTC.

The chain joins TRBV25-1 to TRBJ1-6; TRBD1 is a possible D gene (6 bases). From germline, CDR1 is MGHDK and CDR2 SYGVNS. V was cut by 5 bases and J by 6 bases, with 8 bases left in between. The CDR3 runs to 13 residues. The CDR3 reads CASSRTVNSPLHF. The CDR3 coding sequence is TGTGCCAGCAGTAGGACAGTTAATTCACCCCTCCACTTT.

The chain has TRBV3-1 (or the pseudogene TRBV3-2) and TRBJ2-1, with D possibly being TRBD2 (5 bases). Germline V CDR1 and CDR2: LGHDT, YNNKEL (reference sequence). Trimming cost V 2 bases and J 2 bases, with 10 bases left between them. The CDR3 extends over 15 amino acids. CDR3 region: CASSQPGLTYNEQFF. In DNA, the CDR3 is TGTGCCAGCAGCCAACCGGGATTGACCTACAATGAGCAGTTCTTC.

V usage is TRBV7-2 and J usage is TRBJ1-2; D possibly corresponds to TRBD1 (6 bases). V lost 4 bases, J lost 4 bases, and 13 bases lay in between. This CDR3 has 14 amino acids. The germline V gene encodes CDR1 SGHTA and CDR2 FQGNSA. DNA for the CDR3: TGTGCCAGCAGCTCAAGCGCGGGGGCCTATGGCTACACCTTC. It translates to CASSSSAGAYGYTF.

The chain is built from TRBV11-3 and TRBJ2-7; TRBD2 aligns across 13 bases. CDR3 length: 15 residues. Trimming cost V 5 bases and J 5 bases; bases outside gene matches: 6. Germline V lookup: CDR1 SGHNT, CDR2 YENEEA. In DNA, the CDR3 is TGTGCCAGCAGCCCCCGGACTAGCGGGAGAGACGAGCAGTACTTC. Protein sequence: CASSPRTSGRDEQYF.

The J gene is TRBJ1-2, the V gene TRBV6-5, with 8 bases matching TRBD1. Germline assignment: CDR1 MNHEY and CDR2 SVGAGI. The CDR3 runs to 14 residues. V dropped 2 bases and J dropped 8; count of bases not matched to a gene: 7. For the CDR3, the DNA is TGTGCCAGCAGTTACCTAGTTGGGACAGGCGGCTACACCTTC. The encoded protein is CASSYLVGTGGYTF.

The rearrangement uses TRBV2 and TRBJ1-3, with D possibly TRBD1 on 5 matching bases. The CDR3 is 16 residues long. V was pared by 6 bases and J by 1 base, with 16 bases between. Germline V gives CDR1 SNHLY, CDR2 FYNNEI. In DNA, the CDR3 is TGTGCCAGCAGGGGACCCCCTGGCATGTCTGGAAACACCATATATTTT. Protein product: CASRGPPGMSGNTIYF. The whole variable domain, filled in from reference TRBV2 and TRBJ1-3, reads EPEVTQTPSHQVTQMGQEVILRCVPISNHLYFYWYRQILGQKVEFLVSFYNNEISEKSEIFDDQFSVERPDGSNFTLKIRSTKLEDSAMYFCASRGPPGMSGNTIYFGEGSWLTVV.